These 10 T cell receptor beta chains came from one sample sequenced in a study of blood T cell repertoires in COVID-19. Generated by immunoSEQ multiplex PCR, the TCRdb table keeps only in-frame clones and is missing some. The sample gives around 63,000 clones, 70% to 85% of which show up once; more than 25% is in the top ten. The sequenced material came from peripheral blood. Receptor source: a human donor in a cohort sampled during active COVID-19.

The CDR3 loop reads CASGQGLGGANVLTF. The CDR3 region has the DNA TGTGCCAGCGGACAGGGCTTAGGTGGGGCCAACGTCCTGACTTTC. The chain links TRBV7-3 to TRBJ2-6; 8 bases agree with TRBD1. The CDR3 has 15 amino acids. Germline trimming cut 8 bases from V and 3 bases from J; bases unmatched to any gene: 6. Per germline, CDR1 SGHTA and CDR2 FQGTGA.

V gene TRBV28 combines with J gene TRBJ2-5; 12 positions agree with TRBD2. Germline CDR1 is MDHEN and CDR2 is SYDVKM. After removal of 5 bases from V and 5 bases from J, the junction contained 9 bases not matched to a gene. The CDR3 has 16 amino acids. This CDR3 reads CASSPLTSGSWETQYF. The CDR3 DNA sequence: TGTGCCAGCAGTCCTTTGACTAGCGGGAGTTGGGAGACCCAGTACTTC.

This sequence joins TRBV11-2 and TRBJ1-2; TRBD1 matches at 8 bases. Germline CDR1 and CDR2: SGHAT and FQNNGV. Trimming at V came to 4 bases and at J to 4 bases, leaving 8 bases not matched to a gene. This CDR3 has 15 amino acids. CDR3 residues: CASSSLQGVGYGYTF. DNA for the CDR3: TGTGCCAGCAGCTCACTACAGGGGGTCGGCTATGGCTACACCTTC. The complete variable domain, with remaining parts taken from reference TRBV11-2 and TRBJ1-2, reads EAGVAQSPRYKIIEKRQSVAFWCNPISGHATLYWYQQILGQGPKLLIQFQNNGVVDDSQLPKDRFSAERLKGVDSTLKIQPAKLEDSAVYLCASSSLQGVGYGYTFGSGTRLTVV.

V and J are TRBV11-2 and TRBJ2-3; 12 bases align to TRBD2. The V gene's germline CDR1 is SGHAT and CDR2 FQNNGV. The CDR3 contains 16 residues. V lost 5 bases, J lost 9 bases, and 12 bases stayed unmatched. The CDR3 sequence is CASSPELAGGPGTQYF. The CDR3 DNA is TGTGCCAGCAGCCCCGAGCTAGCGGGAGGGCCAGGGACGCAGTATTTT.

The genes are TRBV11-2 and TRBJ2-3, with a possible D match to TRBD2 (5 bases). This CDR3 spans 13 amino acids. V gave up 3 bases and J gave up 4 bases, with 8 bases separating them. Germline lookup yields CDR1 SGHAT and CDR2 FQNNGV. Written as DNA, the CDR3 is TGTGCCAGCAGCTTGGGAGTCGCAGATACGCAGTATTTT. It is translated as CASSLGVADTQYF.

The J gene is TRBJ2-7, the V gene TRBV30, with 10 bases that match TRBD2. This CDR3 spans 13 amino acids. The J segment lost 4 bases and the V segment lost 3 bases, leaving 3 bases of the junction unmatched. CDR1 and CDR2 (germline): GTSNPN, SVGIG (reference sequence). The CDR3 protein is CAWRGLAAYEQYF. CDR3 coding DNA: TGTGCCTGGAGAGGACTAGCGGCTTACGAGCAGTACTTC.

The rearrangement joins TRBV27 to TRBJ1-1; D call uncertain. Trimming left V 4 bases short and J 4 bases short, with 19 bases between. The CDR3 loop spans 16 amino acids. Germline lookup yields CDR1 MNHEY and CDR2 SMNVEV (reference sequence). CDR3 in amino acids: CASSSAKGGLGTEAFF. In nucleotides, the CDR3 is TGTGCCAGCAGTTCCGCAAAGGGAGGGTTGGGCACTGAAGCTTTCTTT.

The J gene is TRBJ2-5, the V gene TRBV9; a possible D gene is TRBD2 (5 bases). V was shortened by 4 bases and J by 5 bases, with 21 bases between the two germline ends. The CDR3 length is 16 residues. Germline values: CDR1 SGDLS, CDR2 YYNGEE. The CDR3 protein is CASSYADNPGGETQYF. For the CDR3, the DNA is TGTGCCAGCAGCTACGCAGACAATCCTGGCGGGGAGACCCAGTACTTC.

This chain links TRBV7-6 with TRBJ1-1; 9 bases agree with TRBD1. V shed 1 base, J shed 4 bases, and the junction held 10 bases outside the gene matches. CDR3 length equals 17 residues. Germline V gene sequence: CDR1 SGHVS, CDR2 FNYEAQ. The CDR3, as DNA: TGTGCCAGCAGCTTAGGAACAGGGGGCACCCAGGGCACTGAAGCTTTCTTT. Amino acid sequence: CASSLGTGGTQGTEAFF. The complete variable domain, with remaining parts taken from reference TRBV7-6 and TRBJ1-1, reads GAGVSQSPRYKVTKRGQDVALRCDPISGHVSLYWYRQALGQGPEFLTYFNYEAQQDKSGLPNDRFSAERPEGSISTLTIQRTEQRDSAMYRCASSLGTGGTQGTEAFFGQGTRLTVV.

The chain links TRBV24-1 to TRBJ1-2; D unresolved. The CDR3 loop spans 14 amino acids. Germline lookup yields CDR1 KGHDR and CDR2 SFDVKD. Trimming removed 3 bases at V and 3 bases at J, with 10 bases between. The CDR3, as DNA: TGTGCCACCAGTGATCCTAGGCGGTACTATGGCTACACCTTC. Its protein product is CATSDPRRYYGYTF.